A single sample is the source of the 22 T cell receptor beta chains below, sequenced in a study of human T cells and chemical hapten exposure. Time point in this sample: patch test 1, 2 weeks after DPC sensitization. Treatment denoted: therapeutic diphenylcyclopropenone sensitization with weekly scalp DPC. TCRdb independently ran MiXCR on the RACE reads; one entry per CDR3 protein. Found here are some 49,000 distinct CDR3 sequences, 9.3% of them singletons; the top ten hold 4% to 5.5%. Material: whole blood, obtained in connection with sensitization to the hapten diphenylcyclopropenone (DPC). These receptor sequences come from a woman aged 45-65 years with alopecia areata. Some clones in this sample may be carry-over from other donors' samples.

The V and J genes are TRBV11-1 and TRBJ2-5; perhaps TRBD2 as D (6 bases). Germline V gives CDR1 SGHAT, CDR2 FQDESV (reference sequence). The V end lost 5 bases, the J end lost 6 bases, and 16 bases lay between the germline ends. The CDR3 runs to 14 residues. CDR3 in amino acids: CASSIRTGEKTQYF. The CDR3 DNA follows: TGTGCCAGCAGCATACGAACGGGAGAAAAGACCCAGTACTTC.

In its sample, this clonotype was seen many times. The rearrangement joins TRBV6-6 to TRBJ2-1, with 12 nucleotides matching TRBD1. Looked up from germline, CDR1 is MNHNY and CDR2 is SVGAGI (reference sequence). The length of the CDR3 is 17 residues. The V segment lost 6 bases and the J segment 6 bases; nucleotides outside the gene matches: 12. The CDR3 reads CASSGDRGQRTRNEQFF. The CDR3 coding sequence is TGTGCCAGCAGCGGGGACAGGGGGCAACGGACTCGCAATGAGCAGTTCTTC.

In the case of this clonotype: Relative to the germline gene, one junction end is altered; a read error may explain this. V is TRBV29-1 and J is TRBJ2-5; the D is unclear. Germline-derived CDR1 and CDR2 are SQVTM and ANQGSEA. CDR3 length: 12 amino acids. The CDR3 reads CSVGTAGEAQYF. The DNA of the CDR3 is TGCAGCGTTGGGACCGCAGGAGAGGCCCAGTACTTC.

This clonotype occurred many times. This chain uses TRBV30 with TRBJ1-1, with 7 bases lining up with TRBD1. Losses at the gene ends were 4 bases for V and 3 bases for J; bases not matched to a gene: 5. The CDR3 has 13 amino acids. From germline, CDR1 is GTSNPN and CDR2 SVGIG (reference sequence). This chain's CDR3 is CAWTRQGDTEAFF. CDR3 nucleotide sequence: TGTGCCTGGACTCGGCAGGGGGACACTGAAGCTTTCTTT.

This clonotype was counted a few times. This chain links TRBV12-3 or TRBV12-4 with TRBJ2-1; D is possibly TRBD1 (5 bases). This CDR3 has 13 amino acids. Trimming cost V 7 bases and J 12 bases, with 19 bases left between them. The CDR3 DNA is TGTGCCAGCACTCCTAGGGGTCGTACGTTGCAGTTCTTC. Amino acids: CASTPRGRTLQFF.

This clonotype was recorded a few times. This rearrangement joins TRBV6-5 to TRBJ2-7; 10 bases line up with TRBD2. CDR1 and CDR2 (germline): MNHEY, SVGAGI. V was pared by 6 bases and J by 2 bases, with 10 bases of the junction left unmatched. This CDR3 comprises 16 residues. The CDR3 coding sequence is TGTGCCAGCAGACGCCTAGGGACTAGCGTCACCTACGAGCAGTACTTC. This encodes CASRRLGTSVTYEQYF.

A word on this clonotype: This may be a read error, as it is one base from a much larger clone. The rearrangement joins TRBV2 to TRBJ1-5, with 9 positions matching TRBD1. Trimming took 5 bases from V and 3 from J; bases not matched to a gene: 8. This CDR3 is 16 amino acids long. Germline CDR1 is SNHLY and CDR2 is FYNNEI. CDR3 in DNA: TGTGCCAGCAGTAAACAGGGGGCCGTCGACAATCAGCCCCAGCATTTT. The encoded protein is CASSKQGAVDNQPQHF. Variable domain in full (rest from reference TRBV2 and TRBJ1-5): EPEVTQTPSHQVTQMGQEVILRCVPISNHLYFYWYRQILGQKVEFLVSFYNNEISEKSEIFDDQFSVERPDGSNFTLKIRSTKLEDSAMYFCASSKQGAVDNQPQHFGDGTRLSIL.

The V gene is TRBV29-1, the J gene TRBJ2-1, with 7 bases fitting TRBD2. CDR3 length: 14 amino acids. The germline V gene encodes CDR1 SQVTM and CDR2 ANQGSEA. With V trimmed by 6 bases and J by 0 bases, 5 bases remained unmatched. Here the CDR3 reads CSVLLADSYNEQFF. The CDR3 DNA sequence: TGCAGCGTACTCCTAGCGGACTCCTACAATGAGCAGTTCTTC.

This clonotype was picked up many times. This chain connects TRBV7-8 to TRBJ2-3; no firm D call. V lost 5 bases to trimming and J lost 2 bases, with 5 bases between them. The CDR3 extends over 12 amino acids. Germline CDR1 reads SGHVS; CDR2 reads FQNEAQ. The CDR3 is CASSPNTDTQYF. The DNA of the CDR3 is TGTGCCAGCAGCCCCAACACAGATACGCAGTATTTT. Variable domain in full (rest from reference TRBV7-8 and TRBJ2-3): GAGVSQSPRYKVAKRGQDVALRCDPISGHVSLFWYQQALGQGPEFLTYFQNEAQLDKSGLPSDRFFAERPEGSVSTLKIQRTQQEDSAVYLCASSPNTDTQYFGPGTRLTVL.

This clonotype was counted ten times or more. CDR3 bases: TGTGCCAGCAGCCAGTATCGTGGAAGCTCCTACAATGAGCAGTTCTTC. Residues: CASSQYRGSSYNEQFF. The chain joins TRBV11-2 to TRBJ2-1; D uncertain. V dropped 5 bases and J dropped 0 bases, with 14 bases sitting between them. The CDR3 covers 16 residues. CDR1 SGHAT and CDR2 FQNNGV come from the germline V gene. The full variable domain, rest sourced from reference TRBV11-2 and TRBJ2-1, is EAGVAQSPRYKIIEKRQSVAFWCNPISGHATLYWYQQILGQGPKLLIQFQNNGVVDDSQLPKDRFSAERLKGVDSTLKIQPAKLEDSAVYLCASSQYRGSSYNEQFFGPGTRLTVL.

Many counts were recorded for this clonotype. The J gene is TRBJ1-6, the V gene TRBV3-1; D unclear. This CDR3 contains 13 residues. Germline V lookup: CDR1 LGHDT, CDR2 YNNKEL (reference sequence). Trimming cost V 5 bases and J 4 bases, with 6 bases left between them. CDR3 loop: CASSSEYNSPLHF. CDR3 sequence (DNA): TGTGCCAGCAGCAGCGAATATAATTCACCCCTCCACTTT.

This clonotype was observed at least ten times. The CDR3 reads CASRQRGRVSRTEAFF. The CDR3 DNA reads as TGTGCCAGCAGGCAAAGGGGGCGCGTAAGCCGGACTGAAGCTTTCTTT. This rearrangement joins TRBV5-4 to TRBJ1-1, with 7 bases that match TRBD1. The CDR3 length is 16 residues. V shed 5 bases and J 5 bases; nucleotides not matched to a gene: 15. In germline, CDR1 is SGHNT, CDR2 YYREEE (reference sequence).

This clonotype showed up many times. V is TRBV5-1 and J is TRBJ2-5, with D unclear. This CDR3 spans 15 amino acids. Germline assignment: CDR1 SGHRS and CDR2 YFSETQ. V was trimmed by 0 bases and J by 1 base, leaving 10 bases between them. Here the CDR3 reads CASSLEGRTQETQYF. The CDR3, as DNA: TGCGCCAGCAGCTTGGAGGGCAGGACCCAAGAGACCCAGTACTTC. The full variable domain, with the rest looked up from reference TRBV5-1 and TRBJ2-5, is KAGVTQTPRYLIKTRGQQVTLSCSPISGHRSVSWYQQTPGQGLQFLFEYFSETQRNKGNFPGRFSGRQFSNSRSEMNVSTLELGDSALYLCASSLEGRTQETQYFGPGTRLLVL.

The CDR3 DNA reads TGTGCCATCAGTGTTAATAGCAATCAGCCCCAGCATTTT. As protein: CAISVNSNQPQHF. This chain uses TRBV10-3 with TRBJ1-5, with unresolved D. The germline V gene encodes CDR1 ENHRY and CDR2 SYGVKD. Trimming removed 4 bases at V and 0 bases at J, with 4 bases between. CDR3 length equals 13 residues.

Note on this clonotype: A much larger clone lies one base from this, so it may be a read error. The chain couples TRBV20-1 to TRBJ1-6, with 10 positions matching TRBD1. Germline V CDR1 and CDR2: DFQATT, SNEGSKA (reference sequence). The CDR3 is 16 residues long. V shed 0 bases and J 11 bases; nucleotides not matched to a gene: 10. The CDR3, as DNA: TGCAGTGCTAGAGATCCCGGACAGGGGGGGCATCCACCCCTCCACTTT. It codes for CSARDPGQGGHPPLHF.

The chain recombines TRBV6-2 or TRBV6-3 with TRBJ1-1; 11 bases align to TRBD1. The CDR3 is 14 amino acids. The V and J ends lost 6 bases and 4 bases, in that order; junction bases with no gene match: 4. Germline CDR1 reads MNHEY; CDR2 reads SVGEGT. CDR3 loop: CASRGTGGGTEAFF. CDR3 nucleotide sequence: TGTGCCAGCAGAGGGACAGGGGGAGGCACTGAAGCTTTCTTT.

This clonotype came up many times. The rearrangement links TRBV14 to TRBJ2-6, with D unclear. There are 16 residues in the CDR3. The germline CDR1 and CDR2 sequences are SGHDN and FVKESK. V dropped 1 base and J dropped 4 bases, with 11 bases sitting between them. CDR3 loop: CASSQGLQTGANVLTF. CDR3 nucleotide sequence: TGTGCCAGCAGCCAAGGTTTACAGACCGGGGCCAACGTCCTGACTTTC.

To note about this clonotype: A much larger clone lies a single base off, so this may be a read error. The CDR3, as DNA: TGTGCCAGCAGCTTAGACCCCCCGGGACAGCTCTATGGCAACACCTTC. It translates to CASSLDPPGQLYGNTF. The genes are TRBV11-2 and TRBJ1-2; 7 bases are a match to TRBD1. The germline gives CDR1 SGHAT, CDR2 FQNNGV. The CDR3 is 16 amino acids. Complete variable domain (other parts from reference TRBV11-2 and TRBJ1-2): EAGVAQSPRYKIIEKRQSVAFWCNPISGHATLYWYQQILGQGPKLLIQFQNNGVVDDSQLPKDRFSAERLKGVDSTLKIQPAKLEDSAVYLCASSLDPPGQLYGNTFGSGTRLTVV.

In its sample, this clonotype was seen many times. The chain joins TRBV12-3 or TRBV12-4 to TRBJ1-3; D is undetermined. Trimming left V 7 bases short and J 4 bases short, with 17 bases between. There are 15 residues in the CDR3. This chain's CDR3 is CASTLTDLLGNTIYF. CDR3 bases: TGTGCCAGCACCTTGACCGACCTATTGGGAAACACCATATATTTT.

This clonotype was seen ten or more times. For the CDR3, the DNA is TGTGCCAGCTGCAGGAACACCGGGGAGCTGTTTTTT. Amino acids: CASCRNTGELFF. This rearrangement joins TRBV28 to TRBJ2-2; the D is unclear. Germline CDR1 MDHEN, CDR2 SYDVKM. The V end lost 8 bases, the J end lost 1 base, and 5 bases lay between the germline ends. The CDR3 totals 12 residues. The full variable domain, with the rest looked up from reference TRBV28 and TRBJ2-2, is DVKVTQSSRYLVKRTGEKVFLECVQDMDHENMFWYRQDPGLGLRLIYFSYDVKMKEKGDIPEGYSVSREKKERFSLILESASTNQTSMYLCASCRNTGELFFGEGSRLTVL.

This clonotype was counted ten times or more. V gene TRBV20-1 combines with J gene TRBJ2-7; D might be TRBD2 (5 bases). The CDR3 loop spans 13 amino acids. Trimming took off 3 bases at V and 4 bases at J, with 13 bases between the two ends. Germline-derived CDR1 and CDR2 are DFQATT and SNEGSKA (reference sequence). Here the CDR3 reads CSASGNLEYEQYF. In DNA, the CDR3 is TGCAGTGCTAGCGGGAATTTGGAGTACGAGCAGTACTTC.

This clonotype was detected many times. This sequence joins TRBV28 and TRBJ2-7; D may match TRBD1 or TRBD2 (5 bases each). CDR3 length: 14 amino acids. V dropped 3 bases and J dropped 5 bases, with 14 bases sitting between them. Germline V CDR1 and CDR2: MDHEN, SYDVKM. This chain's CDR3 is CASSFPGRPHEQYF. CDR3 DNA sequence: TGTGCCAGCAGTTTCCCGGGACGTCCTCACGAGCAGTACTTC.